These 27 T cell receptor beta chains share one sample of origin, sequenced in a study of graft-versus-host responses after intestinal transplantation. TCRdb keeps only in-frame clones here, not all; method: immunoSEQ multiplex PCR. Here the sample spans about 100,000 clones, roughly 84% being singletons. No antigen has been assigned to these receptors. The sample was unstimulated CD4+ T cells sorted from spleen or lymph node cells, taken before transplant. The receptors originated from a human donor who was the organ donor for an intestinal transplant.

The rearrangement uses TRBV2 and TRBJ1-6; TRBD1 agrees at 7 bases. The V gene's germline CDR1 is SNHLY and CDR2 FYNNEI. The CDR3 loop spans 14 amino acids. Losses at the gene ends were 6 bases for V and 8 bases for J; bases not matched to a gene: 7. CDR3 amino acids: CASRVTGMDSPLHF. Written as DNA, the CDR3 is TGTGCCAGCAGGGTGACAGGGATGGATTCACCCCTCCACTTT.

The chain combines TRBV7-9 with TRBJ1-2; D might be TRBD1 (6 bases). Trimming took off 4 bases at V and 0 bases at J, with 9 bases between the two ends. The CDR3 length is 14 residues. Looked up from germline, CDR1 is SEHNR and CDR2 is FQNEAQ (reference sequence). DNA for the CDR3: TGTGCCAGCAGCTCCACAGGGTCTAACTATGGCTACACCTTC. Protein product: CASSSTGSNYGYTF.

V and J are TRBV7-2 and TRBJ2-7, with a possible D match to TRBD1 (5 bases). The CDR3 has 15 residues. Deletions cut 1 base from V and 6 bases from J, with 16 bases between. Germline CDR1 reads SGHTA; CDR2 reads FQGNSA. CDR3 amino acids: CASSLDPGFLSEQYF. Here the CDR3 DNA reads TGTGCCAGCAGCTTAGACCCAGGGTTTCTGTCCGAGCAGTACTTC.

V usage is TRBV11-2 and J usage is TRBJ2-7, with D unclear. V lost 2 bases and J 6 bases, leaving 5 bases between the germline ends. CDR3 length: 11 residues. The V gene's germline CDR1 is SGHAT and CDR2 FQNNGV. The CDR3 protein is CASSLNGEQYF. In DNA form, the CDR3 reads TGTGCCAGCAGCTTAAACGGCGAGCAGTACTTC.

The CDR3 nucleotides read TGCGCCAGCAGCCAGGAAACCGGGACGTGGGCACCCCTCCACTTT. Protein: CASSQETGTWAPLHF. The rearrangement links TRBV4-1 to TRBJ1-6, with D perhaps matching TRBD1 (5 bases). Germline V lookup: CDR1 MGHRA, CDR2 YSYEKL. This CDR3 comprises 15 residues. The V end was cut by 3 bases, the J end by 11 bases, with 17 bases between.

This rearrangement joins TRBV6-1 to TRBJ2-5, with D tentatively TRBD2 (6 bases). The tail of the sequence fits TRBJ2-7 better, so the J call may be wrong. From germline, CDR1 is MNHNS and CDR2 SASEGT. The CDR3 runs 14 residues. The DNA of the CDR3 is TGTGCCAGCCTGCGGGACTTGACCTCCTACGAGCAGTACTTC. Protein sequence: CASLRDLTSYEQYF.

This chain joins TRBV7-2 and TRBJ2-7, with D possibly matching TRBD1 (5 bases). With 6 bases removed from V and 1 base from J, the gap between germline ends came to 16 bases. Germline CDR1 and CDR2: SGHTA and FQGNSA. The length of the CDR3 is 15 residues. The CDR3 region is CASSRGLAGSYEQYF. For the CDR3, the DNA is TGTGCCAGCAGTAGGGGCCTGGCAGGGTCCTACGAGCAGTACTTC.

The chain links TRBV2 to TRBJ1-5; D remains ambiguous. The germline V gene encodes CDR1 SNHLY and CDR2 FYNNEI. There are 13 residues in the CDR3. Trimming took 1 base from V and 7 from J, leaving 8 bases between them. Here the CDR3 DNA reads TGTGCCAGCAGTGAAGGGGGTCACCAGCCCCAGCATTTT. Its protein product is CASSEGGHQPQHF.

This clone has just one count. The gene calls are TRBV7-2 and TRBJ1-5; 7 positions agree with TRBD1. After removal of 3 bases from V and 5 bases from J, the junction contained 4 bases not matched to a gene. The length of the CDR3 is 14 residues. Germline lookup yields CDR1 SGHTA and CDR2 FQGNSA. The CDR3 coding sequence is TGTGCCAGCAGCTTTTACAGGGGCGATCAGCCCCAGCATTTT. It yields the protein CASSFYRGDQPQHF.

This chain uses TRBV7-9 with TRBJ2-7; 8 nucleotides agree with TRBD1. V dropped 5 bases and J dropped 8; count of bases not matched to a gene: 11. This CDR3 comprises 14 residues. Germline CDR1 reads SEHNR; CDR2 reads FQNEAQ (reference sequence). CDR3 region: CASSQRPGTGKQYF. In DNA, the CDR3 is TGTGCCAGCAGCCAGCGACCGGGGACAGGAAAGCAGTACTTC.

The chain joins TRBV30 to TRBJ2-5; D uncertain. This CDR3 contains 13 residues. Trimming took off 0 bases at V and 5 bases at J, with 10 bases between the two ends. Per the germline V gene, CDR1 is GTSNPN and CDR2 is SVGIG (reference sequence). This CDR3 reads CAWSVQTGETQYF. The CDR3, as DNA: TGTGCCTGGAGTGTACAGACCGGGGAGACCCAGTACTTC.

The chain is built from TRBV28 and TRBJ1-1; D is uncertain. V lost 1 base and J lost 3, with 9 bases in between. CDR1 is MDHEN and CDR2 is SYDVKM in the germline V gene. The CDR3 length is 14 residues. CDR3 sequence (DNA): TGTGCCAGCAGTTTATTGAGGGATGACACTGAAGCTTTCTTT. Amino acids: CASSLLRDDTEAFF.

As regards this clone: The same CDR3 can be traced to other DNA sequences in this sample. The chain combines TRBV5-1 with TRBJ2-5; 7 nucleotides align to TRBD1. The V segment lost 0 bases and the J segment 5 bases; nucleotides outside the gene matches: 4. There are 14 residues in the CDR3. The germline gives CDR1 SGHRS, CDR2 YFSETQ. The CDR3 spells CASSLDGTVETQYF. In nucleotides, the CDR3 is TGCGCCAGCAGCTTGGATGGGACAGTCGAGACCCAGTACTTC.

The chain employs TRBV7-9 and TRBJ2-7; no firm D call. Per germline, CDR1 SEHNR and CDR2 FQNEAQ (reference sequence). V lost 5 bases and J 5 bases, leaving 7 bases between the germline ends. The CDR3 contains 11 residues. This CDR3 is CASSPSNEQYF. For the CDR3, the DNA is TGTGCCAGCAGCCCATCAAACGAGCAGTACTTC.

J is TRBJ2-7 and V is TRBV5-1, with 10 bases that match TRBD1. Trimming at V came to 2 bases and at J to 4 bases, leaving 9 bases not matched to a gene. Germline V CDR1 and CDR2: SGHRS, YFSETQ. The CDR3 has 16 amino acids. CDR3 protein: CASSLDRGLVPYEQYF. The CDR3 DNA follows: TGCGCCAGCAGCTTAGACAGGGGGCTTGTACCATACGAGCAGTACTTC.

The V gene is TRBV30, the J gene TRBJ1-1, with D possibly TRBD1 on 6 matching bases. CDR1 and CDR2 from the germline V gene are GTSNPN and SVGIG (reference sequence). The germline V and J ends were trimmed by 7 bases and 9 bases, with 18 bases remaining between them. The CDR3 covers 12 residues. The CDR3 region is CAYDRPFRKAFF. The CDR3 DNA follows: TGTGCCTATGACAGGCCCTTTAGAAAAGCTTTCTTT.

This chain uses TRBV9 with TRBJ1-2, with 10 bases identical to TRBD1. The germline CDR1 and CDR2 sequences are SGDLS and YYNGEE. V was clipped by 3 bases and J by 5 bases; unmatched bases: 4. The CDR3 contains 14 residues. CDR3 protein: CASSGMGQGYGYTF. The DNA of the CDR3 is TGTGCCAGCAGCGGAATGGGACAGGGGTATGGCTACACCTTC.

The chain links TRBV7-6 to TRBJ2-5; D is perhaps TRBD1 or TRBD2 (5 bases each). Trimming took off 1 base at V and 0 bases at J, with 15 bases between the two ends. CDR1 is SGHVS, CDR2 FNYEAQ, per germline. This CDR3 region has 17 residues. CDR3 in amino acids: CASSLGVRDPDQETQYF. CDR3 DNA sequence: TGTGCCAGCAGCTTAGGTGTCAGGGACCCCGACCAAGAGACCCAGTACTTC.

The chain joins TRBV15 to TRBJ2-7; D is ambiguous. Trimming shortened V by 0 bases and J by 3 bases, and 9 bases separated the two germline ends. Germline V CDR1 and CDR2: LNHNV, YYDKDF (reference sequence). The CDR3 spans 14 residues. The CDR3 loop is CATSRDRADYEQYF. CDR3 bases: TGTGCCACCAGCAGAGACCGGGCCGACTACGAGCAGTACTTC.

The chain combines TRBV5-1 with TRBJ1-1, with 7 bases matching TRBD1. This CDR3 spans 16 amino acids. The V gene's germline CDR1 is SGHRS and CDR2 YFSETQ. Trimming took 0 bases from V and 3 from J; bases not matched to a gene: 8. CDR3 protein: CASSLEGGAGDTEAFF. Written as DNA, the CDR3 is TGCGCCAGCAGCTTGGAAGGGGGCGCGGGAGACACTGAAGCTTTCTTT.

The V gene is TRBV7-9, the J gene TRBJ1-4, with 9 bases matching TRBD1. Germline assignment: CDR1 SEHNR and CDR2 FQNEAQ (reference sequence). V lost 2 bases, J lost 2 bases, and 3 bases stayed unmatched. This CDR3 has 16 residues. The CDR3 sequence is CASSLTGGTTNEKLFF. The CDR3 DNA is TGTGCCAGCAGCTTAACAGGGGGCACGACTAATGAAAAACTGTTTTTT.

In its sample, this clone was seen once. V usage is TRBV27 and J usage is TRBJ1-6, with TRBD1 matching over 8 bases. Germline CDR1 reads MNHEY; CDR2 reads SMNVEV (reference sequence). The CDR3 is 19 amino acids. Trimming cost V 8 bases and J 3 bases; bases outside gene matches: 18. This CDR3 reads CASGGSVFGQGNYNSPLHF. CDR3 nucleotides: TGTGCCAGCGGGGGAAGCGTATTCGGACAGGGTAACTATAATTCACCCCTCCACTTT.

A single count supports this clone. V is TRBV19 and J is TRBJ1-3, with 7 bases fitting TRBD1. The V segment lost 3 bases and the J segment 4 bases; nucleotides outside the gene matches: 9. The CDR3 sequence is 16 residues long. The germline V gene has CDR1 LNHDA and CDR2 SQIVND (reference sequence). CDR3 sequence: CASSIRYGTVGNTIYF. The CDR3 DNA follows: TGTGCCAGTAGTATCCGGTACGGGACAGTCGGAAACACCATATATTTT. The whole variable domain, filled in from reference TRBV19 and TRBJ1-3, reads DGGITQSPKYLFRKEGQNVTLSCEQNLNHDAMYWYRQDPGQGLRLIYYSQIVNDFQKGDIAEGYSVSREKKESFPLTVTSAQKNPTAFYLCASSIRYGTVGNTIYFGEGSWLTVV.

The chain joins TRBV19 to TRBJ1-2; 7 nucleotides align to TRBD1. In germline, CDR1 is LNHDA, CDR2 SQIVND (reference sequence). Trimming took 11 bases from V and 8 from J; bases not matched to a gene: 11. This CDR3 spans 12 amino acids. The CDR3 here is CAGFQTGSGYTF. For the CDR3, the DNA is TGTGCCGGATTTCAGACAGGGTCCGGCTACACCTTC.

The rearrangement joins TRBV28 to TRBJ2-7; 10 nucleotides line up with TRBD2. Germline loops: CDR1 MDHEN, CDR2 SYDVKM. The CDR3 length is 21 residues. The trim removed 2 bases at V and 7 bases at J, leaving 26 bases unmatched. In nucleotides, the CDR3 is TGTGCCAGCAGTTTAGGTCGCGACCCCGCTAGCGGGGGAAGGAAGGTCTGGGAGCAGTACTTC. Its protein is CASSLGRDPASGGRKVWEQYF.

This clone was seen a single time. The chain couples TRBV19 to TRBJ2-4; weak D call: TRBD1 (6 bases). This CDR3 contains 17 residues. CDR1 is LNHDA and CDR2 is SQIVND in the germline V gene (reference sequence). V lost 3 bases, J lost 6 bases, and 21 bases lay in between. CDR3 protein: CASSIRGTTRRPNIQYF. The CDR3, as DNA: TGTGCCAGTAGTATCAGGGGCACAACCCGGCGACCAAACATTCAGTACTTC.

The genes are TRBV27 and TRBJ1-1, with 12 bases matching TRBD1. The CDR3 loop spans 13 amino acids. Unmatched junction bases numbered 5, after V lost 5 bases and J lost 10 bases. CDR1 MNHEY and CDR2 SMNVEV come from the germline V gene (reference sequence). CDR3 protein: CASSARDRGRAFF. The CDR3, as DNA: TGTGCCAGCAGTGCCCGGGACAGGGGGCGAGCTTTCTTT.